A selection of T cell receptor beta chains follows, all from one sample in a study of cytomegalovirus exposure and HLA in healthy donors. Assay used: immunoSEQ multiplex PCR; TCRdb lists only in-frame clones, some missing. The top ten clones hold about 1.7% of a sample with roughly 230,000 clones, around 90% of them seen once. Sequencing was carried out using PBMCs. The receptors derive from a girl aged 2 to 9 in good health and CMV-seronegative. The CDR3 runs from the conserved cysteine through the conserved F or W. The D gene is left open where the match is weak. Size is omitted from some rows. Given values are once, few, many or a class for expanded clones.

CDR3aa: CSVAGTNTEAFF
CDR3nt: TGCAGCGTTGCCGGGACTAACACTGAAGCTTTCTTT
d_gene: NA
v_gene: TRBV29-1
abundance: NA
j_gene: TRBJ1-1

CDR3aa: CASSLAGTGGYEQYF
CDR3nt: TGTGCCAGCAGCTTAGCGGGGACAGGGGGCTACGAGCAGTACTTC
d_gene: TRBD1
v_gene: TRBV11-2
abundance: NA
j_gene: TRBJ2-7

CDR3aa: CASSSGLAGAYNEQFF
CDR3nt: TGTGCCAGCAGCTCCGGACTAGCGGGCGCCTACAATGAGCAGTTCTTC
d_gene: TRBD2
v_gene: TRBV5-6
abundance: few
j_gene: TRBJ2-1

CDR3aa: CASSQVTGGIGSPLHF
CDR3nt: TGCGCCAGCAGTCAAGTGACAGGGGGTATCGGTTCACCCCTCCACTTT
d_gene: TRBD1
v_gene: TRBV10-2
abundance: NA
j_gene: TRBJ1-6

CDR3aa: CASSWKGAVNQPQHF
CDR3nt: TGTGCCAGCAGTTGGAAGGGGGCGGTAAATCAGCCCCAGCATTTT
d_gene: TRBD1
v_gene: TRBV2
abundance: NA
j_gene: TRBJ1-5

CDR3aa: CSARVAGYTF
CDR3nt: TGCAGTGCTAGAGTTGCGGGCTACACCTTC
d_gene: NA
v_gene: TRBV20-1
abundance: NA
j_gene: TRBJ1-2

CDR3aa: CASTLGGSGSPIYYEQYF
CDR3nt: TGTGCCAGCACCCTCGGTGGTAGCGGGAGCCCGATCTACTACGAGCAGTACTTC
d_gene: TRBD2
v_gene: TRBV27
abundance: NA
j_gene: TRBJ2-7

CDR3aa: CASSPGTSPYEQYF
CDR3nt: TGCGCCAGCAGCCCCGGGACTTCGCCCTACGAGCAGTACTTC
d_gene: NA
v_gene: TRBV4-1
abundance: NA
j_gene: TRBJ2-7

CDR3aa: CASSADRRLEAFF
CDR3nt: TGTGCCAGTTCCGCGGACAGGCGACTAGAAGCTTTCTTT
d_gene: TRBD1
v_gene: TRBV6-1
abundance: NA
j_gene: TRBJ1-1

CDR3aa: CASDQGRGSTEAFF
CDR3nt: TGTGCCAGTGACCAAGGACGGGGGAGCACTGAAGCTTTCTTT
d_gene: NA
v_gene: TRBV19
abundance: NA
j_gene: TRBJ1-1

CDR3aa: CSASDGYTF
CDR3nt: TGCAGTGCTAGCGATGGCTACACCTTC
d_gene: NA
v_gene: TRBV20-1
abundance: NA
j_gene: TRBJ1-2

CDR3aa: CASSQEGTGGVYGYTF
CDR3nt: TGCGCCAGCAGCCAAGAAGGGACAGGGGGCGTCTATGGCTACACCTTC
d_gene: TRBD1
v_gene: TRBV4-1
abundance: NA
j_gene: TRBJ1-2

CDR3aa: CASSRTSGLNEQYF
CDR3nt: TGTGCCAGCAGCCGGACTAGCGGGCTCAACGAGCAGTACTTC
d_gene: TRBD2
v_gene: TRBV11-2
abundance: NA
j_gene: TRBJ2-7

CDR3aa: CASSRRGGGNEQFF
CDR3nt: TGTGCCAGCTCCCGGCGGGGGGGAGGAAATGAGCAGTTCTTC
d_gene: TRBD2
v_gene: TRBV28
abundance: NA
j_gene: TRBJ2-1

CDR3aa: CASSLGGGQETQYF
CDR3nt: TGTGCCAGCAGCTTGGGGGGGGGCCAAGAGACCCAGTACTTC
d_gene: TRBD2
v_gene: TRBV7-6
abundance: NA
j_gene: TRBJ2-5

CDR3aa: CASSGGIRRSQPQHF
CDR3nt: TGTGCCAGTAGTGGGGGGATTAGGAGATCTCAGCCCCAGCATTTT
d_gene: NA
v_gene: TRBV19
abundance: NA
j_gene: TRBJ1-5

CDR3aa: CASSVSGSGANVLTF
CDR3nt: TGTGCCAGCAGTGTTAGCGGGAGTGGGGCCAACGTCCTGACTTTC
d_gene: TRBD2
v_gene: TRBV27
abundance: NA
j_gene: TRBJ2-6

CDR3aa: CASNRAGQGWGHNQPQHF
CDR3nt: TGTGCCAGTAACAGGGCAGGACAGGGATGGGGCCACAATCAGCCCCAGCATTTT
d_gene: TRBD1
v_gene: TRBV19
abundance: NA
j_gene: TRBJ1-5

CDR3aa: CASSEDWKRGQPQHF
CDR3nt: TGTGCCAGCAGTGAAGATTGGAAAAGGGGTCAGCCCCAGCATTTT
d_gene: NA
v_gene: TRBV6-1
abundance: NA
j_gene: TRBJ1-5

CDR3aa: CSVDREGTEAFF
CDR3nt: TGCAGCGTTGACAGGGAGGGCACTGAAGCTTTCTTT
d_gene: NA
v_gene: TRBV29-1
abundance: NA
j_gene: TRBJ1-1

CDR3aa: CASSLTTNYGYTF
CDR3nt: TGTGCCAGCAGCTTAACAACTAACTATGGCTACACCTTC
d_gene: NA
v_gene: TRBV7-8
abundance: NA
j_gene: TRBJ1-2

CDR3aa: CASSQGDRTGPGGYTF
CDR3nt: TGTGCCAGCAGCCAAGGAGATAGGACAGGCCCGGGTGGCTACACCTTC
d_gene: TRBD1
v_gene: TRBV4-2
abundance: NA
j_gene: TRBJ1-2

CDR3aa: CSVVAGAGGTEAFF
CDR3nt: TGCAGCGTTGTCGCGGGGGCGGGGGGCACTGAAGCTTTCTTT
d_gene: NA
v_gene: TRBV29-1
abundance: NA
j_gene: TRBJ1-1

CDR3aa: CASFDYGYTF
CDR3nt: TGTGCCAGCTTCGACTATGGCTACACCTTC
d_gene: NA
v_gene: TRBV28
abundance: NA
j_gene: TRBJ1-2

CDR3aa: CASSLRGQVNNEQFF
CDR3nt: TGTGCCAGCAGCTTGAGGGGACAGGTGAACAATGAGCAGTTCTTC
d_gene: TRBD1
v_gene: TRBV5-4
abundance: few
j_gene: TRBJ2-1

CDR3aa: CASGKDTNTGELFF
CDR3nt: TGTGCTAGTGGCAAAGACACCAACACCGGGGAGCTGTTTTTT
d_gene: NA
v_gene: TRBV12-5
abundance: NA
j_gene: TRBJ2-2

CDR3aa: CASTETFSGNTIYF
CDR3nt: TGCGCCAGCACCGAAACATTCTCTGGAAACACCATATATTTT
d_gene: NA
v_gene: TRBV5-1
abundance: NA
j_gene: TRBJ1-3